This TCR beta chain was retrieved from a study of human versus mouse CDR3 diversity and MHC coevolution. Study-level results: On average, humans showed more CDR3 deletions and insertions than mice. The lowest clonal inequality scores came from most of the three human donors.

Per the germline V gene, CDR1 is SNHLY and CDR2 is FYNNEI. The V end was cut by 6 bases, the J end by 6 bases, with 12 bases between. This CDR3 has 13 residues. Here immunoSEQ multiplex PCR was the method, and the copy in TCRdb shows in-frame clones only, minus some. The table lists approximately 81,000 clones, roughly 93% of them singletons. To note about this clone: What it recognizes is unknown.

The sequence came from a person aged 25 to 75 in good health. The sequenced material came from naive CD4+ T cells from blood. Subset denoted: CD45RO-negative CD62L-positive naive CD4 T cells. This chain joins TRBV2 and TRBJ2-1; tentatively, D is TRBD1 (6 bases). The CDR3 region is CASSRGLLNEQFF. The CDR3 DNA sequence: TGTGCCAGCAGCAGGGGATTACTCAATGAGCAGTTCTTC.